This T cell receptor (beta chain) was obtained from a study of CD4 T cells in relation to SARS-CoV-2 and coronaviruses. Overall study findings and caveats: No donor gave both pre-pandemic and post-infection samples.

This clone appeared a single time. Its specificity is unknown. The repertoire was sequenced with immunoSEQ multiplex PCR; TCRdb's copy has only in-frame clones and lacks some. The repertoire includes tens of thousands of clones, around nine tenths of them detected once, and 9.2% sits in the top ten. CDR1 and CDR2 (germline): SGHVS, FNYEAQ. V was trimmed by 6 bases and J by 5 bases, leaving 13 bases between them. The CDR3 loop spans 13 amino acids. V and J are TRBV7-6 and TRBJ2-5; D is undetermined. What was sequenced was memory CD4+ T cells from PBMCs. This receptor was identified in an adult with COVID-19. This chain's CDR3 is CASSTMLTETQYF. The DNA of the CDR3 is TGTGCCAGCAGTACAATGCTCACGGAGACCCAGTACTTC.